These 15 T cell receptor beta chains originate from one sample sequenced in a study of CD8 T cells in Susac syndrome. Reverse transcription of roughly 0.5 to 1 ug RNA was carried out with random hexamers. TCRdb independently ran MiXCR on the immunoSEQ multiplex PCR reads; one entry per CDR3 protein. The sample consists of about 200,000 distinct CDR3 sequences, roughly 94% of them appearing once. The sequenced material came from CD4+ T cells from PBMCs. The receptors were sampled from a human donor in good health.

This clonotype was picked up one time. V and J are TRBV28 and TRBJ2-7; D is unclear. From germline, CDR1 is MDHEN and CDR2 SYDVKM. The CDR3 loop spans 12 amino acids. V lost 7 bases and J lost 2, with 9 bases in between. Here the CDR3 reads CASNSFAYEQYV. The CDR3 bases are TGTGCCAGCAACTCGTTTGCCTACGAGCAGTACGTC.

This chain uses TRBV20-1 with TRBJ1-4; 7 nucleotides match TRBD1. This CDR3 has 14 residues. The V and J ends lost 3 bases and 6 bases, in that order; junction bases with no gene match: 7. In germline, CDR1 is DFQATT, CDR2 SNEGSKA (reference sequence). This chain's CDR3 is CSARVDRVDEKLFF. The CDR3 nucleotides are TGCAGTGCTAGGGTAGACAGGGTGGATGAAAAACTGTTTTTT.

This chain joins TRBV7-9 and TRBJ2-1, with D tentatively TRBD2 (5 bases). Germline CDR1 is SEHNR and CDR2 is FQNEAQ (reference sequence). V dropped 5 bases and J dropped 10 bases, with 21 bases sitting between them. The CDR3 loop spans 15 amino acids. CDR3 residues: CASSPQGSDGEEQFF. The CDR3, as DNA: TGTGCCAGCAGCCCCCAAGGCTCCGACGGGGAGGAGCAGTTCTTC.

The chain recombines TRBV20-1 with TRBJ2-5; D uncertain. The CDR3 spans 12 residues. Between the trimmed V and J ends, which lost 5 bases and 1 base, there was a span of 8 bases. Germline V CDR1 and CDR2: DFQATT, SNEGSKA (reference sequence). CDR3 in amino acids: CSADRAQETQYF. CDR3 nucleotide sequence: TGCAGTGCTGACCGGGCCCAAGAGACCCAGTACTTC.

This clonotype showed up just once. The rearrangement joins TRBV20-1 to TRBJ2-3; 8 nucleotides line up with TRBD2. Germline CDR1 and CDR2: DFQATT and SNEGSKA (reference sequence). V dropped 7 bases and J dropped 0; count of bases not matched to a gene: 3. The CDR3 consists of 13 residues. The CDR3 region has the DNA TGCAGTGAACTAGCGGCTAGCACAGATACGCAGTATTTT. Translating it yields CSELAASTDTQYF.

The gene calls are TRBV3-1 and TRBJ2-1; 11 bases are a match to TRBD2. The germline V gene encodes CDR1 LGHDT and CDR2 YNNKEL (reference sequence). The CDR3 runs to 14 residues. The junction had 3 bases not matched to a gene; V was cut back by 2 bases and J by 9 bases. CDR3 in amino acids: CASSQLAGGREQFF. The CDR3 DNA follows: TGTGCCAGCAGCCAACTAGCGGGAGGCCGTGAGCAGTTCTTC.

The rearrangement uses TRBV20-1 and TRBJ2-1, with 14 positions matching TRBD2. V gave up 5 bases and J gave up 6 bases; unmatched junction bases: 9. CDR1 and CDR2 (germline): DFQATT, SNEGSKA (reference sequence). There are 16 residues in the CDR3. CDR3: CSAPLTSGRASNEQFF. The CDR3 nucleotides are TGCAGTGCTCCTTTGACTAGCGGGAGGGCCTCCAATGAGCAGTTCTTC.

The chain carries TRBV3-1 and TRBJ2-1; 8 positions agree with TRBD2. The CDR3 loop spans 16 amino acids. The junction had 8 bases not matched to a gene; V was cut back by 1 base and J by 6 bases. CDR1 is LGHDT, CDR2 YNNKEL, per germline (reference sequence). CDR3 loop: CASSQVPGLVVNEQFF. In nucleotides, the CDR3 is TGTGCCAGCAGCCAAGTTCCGGGACTAGTCGTCAATGAGCAGTTCTTC.

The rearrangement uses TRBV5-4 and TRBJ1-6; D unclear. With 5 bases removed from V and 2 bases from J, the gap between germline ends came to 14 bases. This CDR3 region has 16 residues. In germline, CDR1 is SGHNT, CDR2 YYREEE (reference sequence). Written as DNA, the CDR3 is TGTGCCAGCAGTCAAACCCCCGCCACCTATAATTCACCCCTCCACTTT. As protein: CASSQTPATYNSPLHF.

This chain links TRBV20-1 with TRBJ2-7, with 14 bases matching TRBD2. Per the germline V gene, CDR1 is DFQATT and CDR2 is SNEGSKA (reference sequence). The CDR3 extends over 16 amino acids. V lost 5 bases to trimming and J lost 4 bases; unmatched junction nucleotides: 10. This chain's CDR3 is CSAGPGLAGDRYEQYF. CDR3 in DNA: TGCAGTGCTGGGCCGGGACTAGCGGGGGATAGGTACGAGCAGTACTTC.

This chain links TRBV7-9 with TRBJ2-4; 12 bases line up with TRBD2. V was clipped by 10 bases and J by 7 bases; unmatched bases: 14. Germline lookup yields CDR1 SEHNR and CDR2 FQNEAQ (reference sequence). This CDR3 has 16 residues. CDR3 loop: CATTPQLAGGLNIQYF. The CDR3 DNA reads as TGTGCCACCACGCCCCAACTAGCGGGAGGACTGAACATTCAGTACTTC.

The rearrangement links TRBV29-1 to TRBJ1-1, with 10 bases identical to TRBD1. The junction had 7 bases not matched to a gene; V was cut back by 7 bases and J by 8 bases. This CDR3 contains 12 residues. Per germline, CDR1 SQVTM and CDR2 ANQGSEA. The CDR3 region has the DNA TGCAGCGGAGGAGGACAGGGGGGAGAAGCTTTCTTT. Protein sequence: CSGGGQGGEAFF. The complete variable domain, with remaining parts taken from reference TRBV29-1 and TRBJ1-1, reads SAVISQKPSRDICQRGTSLTIQCQVDSQVTMMFWYRQQPGQSLTLIATANQGSEATYESGFVIDKFPISRPNLTFSTLTVSNMSPEDSSIYLCSGGGQGGEAFFGQGTRLTVV.

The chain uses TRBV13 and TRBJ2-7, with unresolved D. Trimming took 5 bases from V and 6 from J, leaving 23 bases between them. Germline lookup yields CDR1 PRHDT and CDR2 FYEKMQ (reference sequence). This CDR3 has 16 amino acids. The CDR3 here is CASSPPGPGSSGEQYF. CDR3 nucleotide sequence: TGTGCCAGCAGCCCTCCAGGCCCGGGTTCCTCGGGCGAGCAGTACTTC.

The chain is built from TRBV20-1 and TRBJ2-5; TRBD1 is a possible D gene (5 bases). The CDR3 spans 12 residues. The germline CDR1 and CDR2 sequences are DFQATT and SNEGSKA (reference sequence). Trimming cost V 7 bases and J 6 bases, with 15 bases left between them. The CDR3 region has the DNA TGCAGTGGACAGAAAGGCCGACAGACCCAGTACTTC. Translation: CSGQKGRQTQYF.

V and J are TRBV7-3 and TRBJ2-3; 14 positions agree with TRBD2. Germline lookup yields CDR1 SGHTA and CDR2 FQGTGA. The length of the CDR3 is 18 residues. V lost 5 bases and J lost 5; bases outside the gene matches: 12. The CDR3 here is CASSPLRLAGGPKDTQYF. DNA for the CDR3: TGTGCCAGCAGCCCCCTCAGACTAGCGGGAGGGCCTAAAGATACGCAGTATTTT.